These T cell receptor beta chains were read from a single sample in a study of cytomegalovirus exposure and HLA in healthy donors. Using immunoSEQ multiplex PCR, the repertoire was profiled, and TCRdb retains in-frame clones only, with some absent. The table lists 95,000 to 100,000 clones, about 85% of them singletons. The specimen was PBMCs. Every receptor here comes from a man aged 30 to 39 in good health and CMV-seronegative. Both conserved end residues are part of each CDR3. The order of the fields is clone size, J gene, CDR3 length, V gene, D gene, CDR3 DNA, CDR3 protein. A D gene is named only where the DNA matches it firmly. Clone size, where shown, is once, few, many, or a class for clones that have expanded.

-,TRBJ2-1,16,TRBV5-1,TRBD1,TGCGCCAGCAGCCCTCCGGGACAGGGGAAATTCCATGAGCAGTTCTTC,CASSPPGQGKFHEQFF
-,TRBJ2-1,15,TRBV27,TRBD1,TGTGCCAGCACTCGGGGCAGGGGGCTCGGTAATGAGCAGTTCTTC,CASTRGRGLGNEQFF
-,TRBJ2-2,14,TRBV10-3,TRBD1,TGTGCCATCAGTGATAGGGGGCCCACCGGGGAGCTGTTTTTT,CAISDRGPTGELFF
-,TRBJ1-3,14,TRBV4-2,-,TGTGCCAGCAGCCAAGTGGGGGCCCAGAACACCATATATTTT,CASSQVGAQNTIYF
-,TRBJ2-1,16,TRBV7-3,TRBD1,TGTGCCAGCAGCTCCTCCGGGACAGGGGCGTACAATGAGCAGTTCTTC,CASSSSGTGAYNEQFF
-,TRBJ2-3,14,TRBV7-2,TRBD2,TGTGCCAGCAGCTTAGCGCTGAGCGGGGACCGACAGTATTTT,CASSLALSGDRQYF
once,TRBJ2-5,14,TRBV4-1,TRBD1,TGCGCCAGCAGCCGCACAGGGGGCGCAGAGACCCAGTACTTC,CASSRTGGAETQYF
-,TRBJ2-3,16,TRBV9,TRBD2,TGTGCCAGCAGCGTAGAAGGGAGGGTGCGCACAGATACGCAGTATTTT,CASSVEGRVRTDTQYF
once,TRBJ1-3,16,TRBV7-6,-,TGTGCCAGCAGCTTAGGCGCGCCGAGCTCTGGAAACACCATATATTTT,CASSLGAPSSGNTIYF
-,TRBJ2-7,12,TRBV29-1,TRBD1,TGCAGCGTTGAAAAGGGGGCGGGTGAGCAGTACTTC,CSVEKGAGEQYF
once,TRBJ2-2,17,TRBV9,TRBD2,TGTGCCAGCAGCGAATCCGGGGGGGCGGCGAACACCGGGGAGCTGTTTTTT,CASSESGGAANTGELFF
-,TRBJ2-7,14,TRBV10-3,-,TGTGCCATCAGCCCAGGTCATGGATTCGACGAGCAGTACTTC,CAISPGHGFDEQYF
-,TRBJ2-7,15,TRBV25-1,TRBD1,TGTGCCAGCAGTGACCCTGGAACAGGGGTCTACGAGCAGTACTTC,CASSDPGTGVYEQYF
-,TRBJ2-2,15,TRBV5-1,-,TGCGCCAGCAGCCTGGACATTGCGAACACCGGGGAGCTGTTTTTT,CASSLDIANTGELFF
once,TRBJ2-5,15,TRBV2,-,TGTGCCAGCAGTGGCCTCGGACTGATTCAAGAGACCCAGTACTTC,CASSGLGLIQETQYF
-,TRBJ2-3,14,TRBV30,-,TGTGCCTGGAGACAAAGCGGGCGCACAGATACGCAGTATTTT,CAWRQSGRTDTQYF
-,TRBJ1-4,15,TRBV2,TRBD1,TGTGCCAGCAGGGGGACAGGGGGCCGTCGAGAAAAACTGTTTTTT,CASRGTGGRREKLFF
-,TRBJ2-1,15,TRBV7-2,-,TGTGCCAGCAGCCCGATTACGGAGGTGAACAATGAGCAGTTCTTC,CASSPITEVNNEQFF
-,TRBJ2-5,15,TRBV10-3,TRBD1,TGTGCCATCAGTGAGTCTAGGACAGGTAGAGAGACCCAGTACTTC,CAISESRTGRETQYF
-,TRBJ2-7,14,TRBV9,-,TGTGCCAGCAGCGCCTATGACAGTTTCTACGAGCAGTACTTC,CASSAYDSFYEQYF
-,TRBJ2-6,16,TRBV9,TRBD1,TGTGCCAGCGGGACAGCGTCCTCGGCTGGGGCCAACGTCCTGACTTTC,CASGTASSAGANVLTF
-,TRBJ1-1,14,TRBV28,-,TGTGCCAGCAGTCCAGAAATCGAAGACACTGAAGCTTTCTTT,CASSPEIEDTEAFF
once,TRBJ1-2,15,TRBV28,-,TGTGCCAGCAGTCAGACACAGGGTATCGTCTATGGCTACACCTTC,CASSQTQGIVYGYTF
-,TRBJ2-7,15,TRBV5-1,TRBD1,TGCGCCAGCAGCTGGGGGACAGGGTTAGGCTACGAGCAGTACTTC,CASSWGTGLGYEQYF
-,TRBJ2-1,18,TRBV13,TRBD2,TGTGCCAGCAGCTTAGGACGTGGCGGGAGGGCCCTACGGAATGAGCAGTTCTTC,CASSLGRGGRALRNEQFF
-,TRBJ1-1,15,TRBV6-1,-,TGTGCCAGCAGTGCCCTTGTAGCTCTGAACACTGAAGCTTTCTTT,CASSALVALNTEAFF
few,TRBJ1-2,13,TRBV5-6,-,TGTGCCAGCAGCTTGGGAGGCATCTATGGCTACACCTTC,CASSLGGIYGYTF
-,TRBJ2-5,16,TRBV5-1,TRBD2,TGCGCCAGCAGCCAGGCGACTAGCCCGGGAGTCGAGACCCAGTACTTC,CASSQATSPGVETQYF
-,TRBJ1-4,13,TRBV9,TRBD1,TGTGCCAGCAGCGTTGGGACAGAGGGAAAACTGTTTTTT,CASSVGTEGKLFF